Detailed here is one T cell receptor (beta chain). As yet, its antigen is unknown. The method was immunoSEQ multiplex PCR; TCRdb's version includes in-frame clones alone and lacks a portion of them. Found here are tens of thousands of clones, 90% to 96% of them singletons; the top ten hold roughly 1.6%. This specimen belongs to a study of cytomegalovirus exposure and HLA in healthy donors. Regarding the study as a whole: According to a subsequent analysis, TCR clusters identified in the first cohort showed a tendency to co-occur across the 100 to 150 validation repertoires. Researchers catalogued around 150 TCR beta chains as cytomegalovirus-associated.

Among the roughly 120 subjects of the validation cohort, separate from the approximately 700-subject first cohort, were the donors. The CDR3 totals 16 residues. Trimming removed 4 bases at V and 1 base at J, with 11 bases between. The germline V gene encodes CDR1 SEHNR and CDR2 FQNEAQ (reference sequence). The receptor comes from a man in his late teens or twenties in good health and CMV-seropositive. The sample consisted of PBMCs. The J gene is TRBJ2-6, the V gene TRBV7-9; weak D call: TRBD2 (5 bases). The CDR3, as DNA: TGTGCCAGCAGCTCAGTGCGAGGGTCTGGGGCCAACGTCCTGACTTTC. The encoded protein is CASSSVRGSGANVLTF.